The present T cell receptor beta chain was sequenced within a study of OX40 agonist ivuxolimab in advanced cancers. Whole-study context: Dose-escalation patients were diagnosed with hepatocellular carcinoma, melanoma, renal cell cancer or head and neck cancer. Among those enrolled, mean age was about 58 years (range roughly 23 to 79) and over 70% were male.

Data came from immunoSEQ multiplex PCR; TCRdb stores just in-frame clones and leaves some out. The sample lists 35,000 to 45,000 clones; roughly 87% were seen once. Germline V gene data show CDR1 as SGHTA and CDR2 as FQGTGA. The V and J ends lost 6 bases and 8 bases, in that order; junction bases with no gene match: 11. The CDR3 loop spans 15 amino acids. The chain is built from TRBV7-3 and TRBJ2-1; 9 bases are shared with TRBD1. The clonotype comes from an adult with an advanced solid tumor such as melanoma, head and neck, liver or kidney cancer. Material: CD4+ or CD8+ T cells sorted from blood, obtained in a trial of the OX40 agonist ivuxolimab. The CDR3 DNA follows: TGTGCCAGCAGTCACCCGGGACAGGGTATCGATGAGCAGTTCTTC. It specifies CASSHPGQGIDEQFF. The full variable domain, completed using reference TRBV7-3 and TRBJ2-1, is GAGVSQTPSNKVTEKGKYVELRCDPISGHTALYWYRQSLGQGPEFLIYFQGTGAADDSGLPNDRFFAVRPEGSVSTLKIQRTERGDSAVYLCASSHPGQGIDEQFFGPGTRLTVL.